This T cell receptor beta chain is drawn from a study of T cells after posttransplantation cyclophosphamide. General observations from the study: TRB clonality was highly associated with recipient CMV seropositivity and reactivation. Donor CD8+ memory clones often dominated recipient blood repertoires at later times. Blood and skin or GI T cell repertoires showed limited TRB overlap.

Germline V gene data show CDR1 as SGHNT and CDR2 as YYREEE (reference sequence). The CDR3 is 16 amino acids. The trim removed 4 bases at V and 7 bases at J, leaving 11 bases unmatched. Some clones are missing from TCRdb's copy, which holds only in-frame ones; the method was immunoSEQ multiplex PCR. Here the sample spans some 61,000 clones, 80% to 95% being singletons. Concerning this clone itself: Its antigen is as yet unknown.

This sequence joins TRBV5-4 and TRBJ1-2, with 12 bases lining up with TRBD1. The sample comprised PBMCs. The source is a woman between 25 and 40 years old in good health and a related stem cell transplant donor. DNA of the CDR3: TGTGCCAGCAGCCAGATAGGGGACAGGGGGCGCAGTGGCTACACCTTC. This encodes CASSQIGDRGRSGYTF.